This TCR beta chain comes out of a study of T-cell memory formation after mild COVID-19. Across the whole study: Largely, TCR clusters stayed within a single donor.

MiXCR was run by TCRdb on the 5' RACE reads, yielding one entry per CDR3 protein. This sample yields 560,000 or so distinct CDR3 sequences, of which roughly 17% are seen a single time; roughly 8% belongs to the top ten. J was trimmed by 6 bases and V by 6 bases; bases with no gene match: 11. The length of the CDR3 is 15 residues. Germline values: CDR1 LGHNA, CDR2 YNFKEQ. This clonotype was seen a few times. The chain has TRBV4-2 and TRBJ2-3, with TRBD2 matching over 8 bases. The sample was PBMCs or a T cell subset sorted from them (not recorded which). This clonotype originated in an adult woman who had mild COVID-19 (a few samples of this study predate the infection). Cell type and time point are not known. CDR3 DNA: TGTGCCAGCAGACGTACGGGGGGGGGCTTTGATACGCAGTATTTT. This translates into CASRRTGGGFDTQYF.